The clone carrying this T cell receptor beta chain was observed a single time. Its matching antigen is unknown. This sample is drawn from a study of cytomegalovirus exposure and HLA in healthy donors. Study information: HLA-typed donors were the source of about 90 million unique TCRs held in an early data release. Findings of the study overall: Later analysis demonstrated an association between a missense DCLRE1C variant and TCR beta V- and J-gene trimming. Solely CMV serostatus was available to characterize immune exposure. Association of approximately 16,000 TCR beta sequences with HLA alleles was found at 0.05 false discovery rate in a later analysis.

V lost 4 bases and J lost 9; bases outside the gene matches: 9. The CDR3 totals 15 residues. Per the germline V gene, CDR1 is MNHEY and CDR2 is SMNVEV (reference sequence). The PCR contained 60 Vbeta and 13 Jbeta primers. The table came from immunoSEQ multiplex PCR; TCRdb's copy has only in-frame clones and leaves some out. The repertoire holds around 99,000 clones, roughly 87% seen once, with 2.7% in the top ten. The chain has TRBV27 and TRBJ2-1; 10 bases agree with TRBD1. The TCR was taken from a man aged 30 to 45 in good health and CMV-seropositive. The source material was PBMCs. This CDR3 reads CASSSDRGRVVEQFF. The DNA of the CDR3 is TGTGCCAGCAGTTCCGACAGGGGGCGTGTGGTTGAGCAGTTCTTC.